This T cell receptor beta chain emerged from a study of CD8+ T cells in alopecia areata. Stated treatment: oral pan-JAK inhibitor, 5-10 mg twice daily. V lost 5 bases to trimming and J lost 5 bases; unmatched junction nucleotides: 13. The germline V gene encodes CDR1 SEHNR and CDR2 FQNEAQ (reference sequence). The CDR3 is 17 amino acids. Comments on this clone: Its antigen remains unknown.

Findings of the study overall: Expanded CD8+ clones among the top 100, as well as scalp clonality, were significantly decreased by tofacitinib.

Sequencing templates came from extracted RNA that was reverse transcribed into cDNA. TCRdb keeps only in-frame clones here, not all; method: immunoSEQ multiplex PCR. The sample holds nearly 200,000 clones; 58% are singletons and the top ten take 4.5% to 6%. Sample: CD4+ T cells sorted from blood, taken at week 24, from a patient treated with tofacitinib. The J gene is TRBJ2-5, the V gene TRBV7-9, with 11 bases that match TRBD2. The clonotype originates from a human donor with alopecia areata. The CDR3 sequence: CASSSGASGRSGETQYF. In DNA form, the CDR3 reads TGTGCCAGCAGCAGCGGGGCTAGCGGGAGGTCTGGGGAGACCCAGTACTTC.